This TCR beta chain was identified during a study of cytomegalovirus exposure and HLA in healthy donors. General study results and limits: There were some public TCRs occurring in many donors, but most TCR sequences were rare. It was approximately 150 TCR beta chains that were listed as cytomegalovirus-associated. TRBV6-2, TRBV6-3 and some other V segments were excluded as indistinguishable.

Trimming left V 3 bases short and J 4 bases short, with 16 bases between. This CDR3 is 17 amino acids long. Germline lookup yields CDR1 KGHSH and CDR2 LQKENI. Though probably carrying unrecorded immune exposures, donors were nominally healthy at sampling. This clone was seen more than once but under ten times. Its antigen is unknown. A multiplex PCR was run with 60 Vbeta primers and 13 Jbeta primers. Produced via immunoSEQ multiplex PCR; TCRdb's table is partial and in-frame only. The sample yields 130,000 to 150,000 clones, around 67% seen once. J is TRBJ2-6 and V is TRBV18; D is possibly TRBD2 (6 bases). This clonotype was obtained from a man younger than 30 in good health and CMV-seropositive. Material for sequencing was PBMCs. CDR3 loop: CASSPRGGGNGANVLTF. CDR3 nucleotide sequence: TGTGCCAGCTCACCCCGGGGAGGTGGGAACGGGGCCAACGTCCTGACTTTC.